The rows below give T cell receptor beta chains drawn from one sample of a study of T cells in Graves' hyperthyroidism and ophthalmopathy. TCRdb reanalysed the multiplex PCR reads using MiXCR and keeps one entry per CDR3 protein. The table records hundreds of thousands of distinct CDR3 sequences, around 15% of them present only once. Sequencing was performed on blood. Receptors originate from a woman under 30 with Graves' hyperthyroidism. Both conserved end residues are part of each CDR3. D genes are given only for firm matches. Rows give clone size only sometimes, using once, few, many, or a class for an expanded clone.

TRBV10-3	NA	TRBJ2-3	NA	CAIGRDRFTDTRYF	TGTGCCATCGGGAGGGACAGGTTCACAGATACGCGGTATTTT
TRBV30	many	TRBJ2-7	NA	CAWSGGFYEQYF	TGTGCCTGGAGTGGGGGGTTCTACGAGCAGTACTTC
TRBV3-1	many	TRBJ2-5	NA	CASSQEGLFLSDGTQYF	TGTGCCAGCAGCCAAGAAGGCCTATTCCTGTCGGACGGGACCCAGTACTTC
TRBV12-3/TRBV12-4	many	TRBJ1-3	TRBD1	CASSSYRGNTGNTIYF	TGTGCCAGCAGTTCCTACAGGGGCAACACTGGAAACACCATATATTTT
TRBV25-1	NA	TRBJ2-5	TRBD2	CASTKVGGLQETQYF	TGTGCCAGCACCAAGGTGGGGGGACTACAAGAGACCCAGTACTTC
TRBV4-3	NA	TRBJ1-2	TRBD1	CASSQDLRDREEDGYTF	TGCGCCAGCAGCCAAGATCTAAGAGACAGGGAGGAGGATGGCTACACCTTC
TRBV2	few	TRBJ1-6	TRBD1	CASSGQGPNSPLHF	TGTGCCAGCAGCGGACAGGGCCCAAATTCACCCCTCCACTTT
TRBV7-9	NA	TRBJ2-2	NA	CASSHDVRFTGELFF	TGTGCCAGCAGCCACGACGTCCGGTTCACCGGGGAGCTGTTTTTT
TRBV5-1	many	TRBJ2-2	TRBD1	CASRLLQGTRNTGELFF	TGCGCCAGCAGATTGTTACAGGGGACAAGGAACACCGGGGAGCTGTTTTTT
TRBV3-1	many	TRBJ2-7	NA	CASSQAMDSPYEQYF	TGTGCCAGCAGCCAAGCCATGGACAGCCCCTACGAGCAGTACTTC
TRBV15	NA	TRBJ2-7	TRBD2	CATSRDTLAGAIDEQYF	TGTGCCACCAGCAGAGATACCCTAGCGGGAGCAATCGACGAGCAGTACTTC
TRBV6-1	NA	TRBJ2-5	NA	CANSEPVGDQETQYF	TGTGCCAACAGTGAACCGGTAGGGGACCAAGAGACCCAGTACTTC
TRBV7-2	many	TRBJ2-3	NA	CASSLDGKYLTDTQYF	TGTGCCAGCAGCTTGGACGGCAAATACCTCACAGATACGCAGTATTTT
TRBV7-8	many	TRBJ1-4	NA	CASSPEARDNEKLFF	TGTGCCAGCAGCCCTGAGGCCAGGGATAATGAAAAACTGTTTTTT
TRBV20-1	few	TRBJ2-7	TRBD2	CSASDLASGRHEQYF	TGCAGTGCTAGCGACCTGGCTAGCGGGAGACACGAGCAGTACTTC
TRBV27	NA	TRBJ2-7	TRBD1	CASSRTGQGSYEQYF	TGTGCCAGCAGCCGAACCGGACAGGGCTCCTACGAGCAGTACTTC
TRBV19	few	TRBJ2-7	TRBD2	CASSIRFRGSGTYEQYF	TGTGCCAGTAGTATTCGGTTTCGCGGGAGTGGGACCTACGAGCAGTACTTC
TRBV12-3/TRBV12-4	many	TRBJ1-1	TRBD1	CASSGKDRGYMNTEAFF	TGTGCCAGCAGTGGAAAGGACAGGGGCTACATGAACACTGAAGCTTTCTTT
TRBV7-9	many	TRBJ2-7	NA	CASGRREIGQYF	TGTGCCAGCGGGCGTAGGGAAATTGGGCAGTACTTC
TRBV6-9	NA	TRBJ2-1	NA	CASSYFGGAVDNEQFF	TGTGCCAGCAGTTACTTTGGGGGCGCCGTGGACAATGAGCAGTTCTTC
TRBV7-2	many	TRBJ2-3	TRBD2	CASSTRLAGATDTQYF	TGTGCCAGCAGCACCCGACTAGCGGGAGCCACAGATACGCAGTATTTT
TRBV4-1	NA	TRBJ2-3	TRBD2	CASSRTSSGHGGLADTQYF	TGCGCCAGCAGCCGGACCTCTAGCGGTCACGGGGGGTTGGCAGATACGCAGTATTTT
TRBV11-2	many	TRBJ2-2	NA	CASSPRGDLNTGELFF	TGTGCCAGCAGCCCGCGAGGGGACCTGAACACCGGGGAGCTGTTTTTT
TRBV27	NA	TRBJ2-5	TRBD2	CASSPRTSGRAYETQYF	TGTGCCAGCAGTCCCCGGACTAGCGGGAGGGCCTACGAGACCCAGTACTTC
TRBV6-2/TRBV6-3	many	TRBJ2-1	NA	CASGRMNEQFF	TGTGCCAGCGGCAGGATGAATGAGCAGTTCTTC
TRBV20-1	NA	TRBJ2-3	TRBD1	CSAPRRDRVADTQYF	TGCAGTGCCCCCAGACGGGACAGGGTTGCAGATACGCAGTATTTT
TRBV28	many	TRBJ1-1	NA	CASSLGAVEAFF	TGTGCCAGCAGTTTGGGGGCGGTTGAAGCTTTCTTT
TRBV2	many	TRBJ1-2	TRBD1	CASSQTGGGNYGYTF	TGTGCCAGCAGCCAGACAGGGGGCGGCAACTATGGCTACACCTTC
TRBV20-1	NA	TRBJ2-2	TRBD2	CSARLSGRVNTGELFF	TGCAGTGCTAGACTGAGCGGGAGGGTGAACACCGGGGAGCTGTTTTTT
TRBV7-9	many	TRBJ2-3	NA	CASSPGTASTDTQYF	TGTGCCAGCAGCCCCGGGACTGCTAGCACAGATACGCAGTATTTT
TRBV20-1	NA	TRBJ1-2	NA	CSARGRQTLYGYTF	TGCAGTGCTAGAGGACGGCAAACCCTCTATGGCTACACCTTC
TRBV18	many	TRBJ1-2	NA	CASSPESAGYTF	TGTGCCAGCTCACCAGAAAGCGCTGGCTACACCTTC
TRBV5-5	few	TRBJ1-1	NA	CASSLSGAAKAFF	TGTGCCAGCAGCTTGTCAGGGGCTGCGAAAGCTTTCTTT
TRBV3-1	many	TRBJ2-7	TRBD2	CASSPSSGRGHEQYF	TGTGCCAGCAGCCCCTCTAGCGGGAGGGGCCACGAGCAGTACTTC
TRBV5-1	few	TRBJ2-3	NA	CASSSGTFEQYF	TGCGCCAGCAGCTCCGGGACTTTCGAGCAGTATTTT
TRBV4-1	NA	TRBJ2-3	TRBD2	CASRGRTSGRPSTDTQYF	TGCGCCAGCAGGGGCCGGACTAGCGGGAGGCCTAGCACAGATACGCAGTATTTT
TRBV11-2	NA	TRBJ2-7	TRBD1	CASNTVPRDRAYEQYF	TGTGCCAGCAACACCGTACCGCGGGACAGGGCCTACGAGCAGTACTTC
TRBV18	NA	TRBJ2-1	NA	CASSPTSSYNEQFF	TGTGCCAGCTCACCGACGAGCTCCTACAATGAGCAGTTCTTC
TRBV24-1	few	TRBJ1-2	NA	CAIRPPGKDGYTF	TGTGCCATCCGCCCCCCGGGAAAGGATGGCTACACCTTC
TRBV6-2/TRBV6-3	NA	TRBJ2-3	NA	CASSYRSRDRDTQYF	TGTGCCAGCAGTTACCGGTCGCGGGACAGAGATACGCAGTATTTT
TRBV28	few	TRBJ2-7	NA	CASSFLREPYEQYF	TGTGCCAGCAGTTTCTTACGGGAACCCTACGAGCAGTACTTC
TRBV7-8	many	TRBJ1-1	NA	CASSFRLLNTEAFF	TGTGCCAGCAGCTTTAGGTTATTGAACACTGAAGCTTTCTTT
TRBV2	many	TRBJ1-1	NA	CASSVESSAEAFF	TGTGCCAGCAGTGTAGAGTCGAGCGCTGAAGCTTTCTTT
TRBV11-2	few	TRBJ2-1	NA	CASSYVLLEQFF	TGTGCCAGCAGTTATGTGTTATTGGAGCAGTTCTTC
TRBV7-2	many	TRBJ2-4	TRBD2	CASSPGLAGNIQYF	TGTGCCAGCAGCCCGGGACTAGCGGGAAACATTCAGTACTTC
TRBV4-1	NA	TRBJ2-7	TRBD1	CASSRGQGMGLYEQYF	TGCGCCAGCAGCCGTGGACAGGGTATGGGGCTCTACGAGCAGTACTTC